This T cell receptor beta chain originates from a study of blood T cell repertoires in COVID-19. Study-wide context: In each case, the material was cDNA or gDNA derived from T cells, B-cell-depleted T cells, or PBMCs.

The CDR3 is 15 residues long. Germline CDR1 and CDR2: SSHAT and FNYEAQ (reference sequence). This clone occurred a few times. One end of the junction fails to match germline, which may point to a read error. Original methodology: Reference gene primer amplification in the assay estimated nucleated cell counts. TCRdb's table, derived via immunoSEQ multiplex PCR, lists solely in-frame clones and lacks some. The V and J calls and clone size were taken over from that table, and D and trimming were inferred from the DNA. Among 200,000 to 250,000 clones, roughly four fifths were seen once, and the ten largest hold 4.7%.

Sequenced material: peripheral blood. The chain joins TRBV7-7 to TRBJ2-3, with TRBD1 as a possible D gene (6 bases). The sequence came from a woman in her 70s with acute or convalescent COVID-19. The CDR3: CASSLGQRWADTQYF. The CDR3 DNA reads TGTGCTAGCAGCTTAGGACAGAGATGGGCGGATACGCAGTATTTT.